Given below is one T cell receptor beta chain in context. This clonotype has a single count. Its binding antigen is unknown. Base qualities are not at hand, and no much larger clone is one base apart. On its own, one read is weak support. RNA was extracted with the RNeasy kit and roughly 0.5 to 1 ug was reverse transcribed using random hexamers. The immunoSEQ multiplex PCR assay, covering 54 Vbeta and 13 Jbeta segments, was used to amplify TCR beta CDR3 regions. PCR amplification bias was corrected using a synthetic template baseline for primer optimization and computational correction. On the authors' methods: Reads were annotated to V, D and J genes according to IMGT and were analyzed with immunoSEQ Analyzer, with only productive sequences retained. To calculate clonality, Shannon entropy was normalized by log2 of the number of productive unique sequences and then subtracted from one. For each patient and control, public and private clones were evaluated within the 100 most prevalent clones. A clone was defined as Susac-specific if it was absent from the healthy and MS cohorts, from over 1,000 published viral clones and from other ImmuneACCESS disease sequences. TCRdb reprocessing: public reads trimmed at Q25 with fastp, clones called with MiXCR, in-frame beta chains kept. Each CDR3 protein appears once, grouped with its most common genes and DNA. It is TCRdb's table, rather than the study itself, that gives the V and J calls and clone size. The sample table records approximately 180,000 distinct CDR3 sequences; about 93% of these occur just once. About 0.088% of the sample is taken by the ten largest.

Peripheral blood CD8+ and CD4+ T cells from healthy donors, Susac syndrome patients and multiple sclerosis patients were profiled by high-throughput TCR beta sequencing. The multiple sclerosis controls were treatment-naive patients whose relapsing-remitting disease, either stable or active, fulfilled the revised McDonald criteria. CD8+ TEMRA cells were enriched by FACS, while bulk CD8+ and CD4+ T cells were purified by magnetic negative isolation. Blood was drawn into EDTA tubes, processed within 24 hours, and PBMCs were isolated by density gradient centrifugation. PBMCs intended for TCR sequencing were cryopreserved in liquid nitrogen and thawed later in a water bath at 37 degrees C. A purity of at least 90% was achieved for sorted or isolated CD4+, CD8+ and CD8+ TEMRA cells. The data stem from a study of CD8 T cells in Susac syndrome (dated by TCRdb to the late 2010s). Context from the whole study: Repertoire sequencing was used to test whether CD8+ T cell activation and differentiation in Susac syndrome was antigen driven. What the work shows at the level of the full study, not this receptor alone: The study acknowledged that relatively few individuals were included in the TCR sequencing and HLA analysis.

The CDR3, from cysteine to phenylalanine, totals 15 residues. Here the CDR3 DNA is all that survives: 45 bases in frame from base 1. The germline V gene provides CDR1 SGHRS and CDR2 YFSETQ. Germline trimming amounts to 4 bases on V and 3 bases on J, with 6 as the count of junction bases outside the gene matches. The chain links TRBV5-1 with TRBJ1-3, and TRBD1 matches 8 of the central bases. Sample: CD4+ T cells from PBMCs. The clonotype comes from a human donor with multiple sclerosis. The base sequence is TGCGCCAGCAGCCGAGCGACAGGGGATGGAAACACCATATATTTT. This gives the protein CASSRATGDGNTIYF. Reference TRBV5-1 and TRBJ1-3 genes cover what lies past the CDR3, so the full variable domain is KAGVTQTPRYLIKTRGQQVTLSCSPISGHRSVSWYQQTPGQGLQFLFEYFSETQRNKGNFPGRFSGRQFSNSRSEMNVSTLELGDSALYLCASSRATGDGNTIYFGEGSWLTVV.